This T cell receptor (beta chain) was captured by sequencing in a study of OX40 agonist ivuxolimab in advanced cancers. Here immunoSEQ multiplex PCR was the method, and the copy in TCRdb shows in-frame clones only, minus some. The sample shows under 40,000 clones, approximately 89% of them seen only once. This CDR3 comprises 12 residues. After removal of 8 bases from V and 9 bases from J, the junction contained 3 bases not matched to a gene. Germline values: CDR1 MGHDK, CDR2 SYGVNS. This clone was observed a few times. The V call is TRBV25-1, the J call TRBJ1-6; TRBD1 matches 8 bases. Sequences were derived from CD4+ or CD8+ T cells sorted from blood, sampled in a trial of the OX40 agonist ivuxolimab. The sequence came from an adult with an advanced solid tumor such as melanoma, head and neck, liver or kidney cancer. The DNA for the CDR3 is TGTGCCAGCTCAGGGGGCGGTTCACCCCTCCACTTT. Translation: CASSGGGSPLHF.